This TCR beta chain was retrieved from a study of blood T cell repertoires in COVID-19. Study summary: COVID-19 samples, acute and convalescent, were from the United States, Italy and Spain. PBMCs, B-cell-depleted T cells, or T cells were the source of the cDNA or gDNA that made up the material.

Looked up from germline, CDR1 is MDHEN and CDR2 is SYDVKM. V was cut by 4 bases and J by 2 bases, with 6 bases left in between. The CDR3 runs to 13 residues. In the authors' workflow: The assay estimated nucleated cells by amplifying reference gene primers. Method: immunoSEQ multiplex PCR; TCRdb's copy keeps in-frame clones and lacks some. D and trimming were read from the DNA, whereas the V and J calls and clone size are those reported in that table. The sample shows about 120,000 clones, approximately 80% of them seen only once. This clone showed up many times. The source material was peripheral blood. The sequence was obtained from a woman between 65 and 79 years old with acute or convalescent COVID-19. The chain links TRBV28 to TRBJ2-1; D gene unclear. CDR3 nucleotide sequence: TGTGCCAGCAGTTCCCCGGCCTACAATGAGCAGTTCTTC. It codes for CASSSPAYNEQFF.